This T cell receptor beta chain was documented in a study of cytomegalovirus exposure and HLA in healthy donors. Vbeta (60) and Jbeta (13) primers were used in the PCR. Sequencing was performed with immunoSEQ multiplex PCR; in TCRdb, only in-frame clones are kept and a portion is missing. The sample contains about 190,000 clones, around 79% of which appear only once. This clone came up a few times. Germline V lookup: CDR1 SGHKS, CDR2 YYEKEE (reference sequence). V lost 4 bases, J lost 3 bases, and 4 bases stayed unmatched. The CDR3 has 14 residues. The sequence came from a woman between 45 and 65 years old in good health and CMV-seronegative. The rearrangement uses TRBV5-5 and TRBJ2-7; TRBD1 matches 10 bases. Sample: PBMCs. The CDR3 protein is CASSGTGVLYEQYF. The CDR3 DNA reads as TGTGCCAGCAGCGGGACAGGGGTACTCTACGAGCAGTACTTC.